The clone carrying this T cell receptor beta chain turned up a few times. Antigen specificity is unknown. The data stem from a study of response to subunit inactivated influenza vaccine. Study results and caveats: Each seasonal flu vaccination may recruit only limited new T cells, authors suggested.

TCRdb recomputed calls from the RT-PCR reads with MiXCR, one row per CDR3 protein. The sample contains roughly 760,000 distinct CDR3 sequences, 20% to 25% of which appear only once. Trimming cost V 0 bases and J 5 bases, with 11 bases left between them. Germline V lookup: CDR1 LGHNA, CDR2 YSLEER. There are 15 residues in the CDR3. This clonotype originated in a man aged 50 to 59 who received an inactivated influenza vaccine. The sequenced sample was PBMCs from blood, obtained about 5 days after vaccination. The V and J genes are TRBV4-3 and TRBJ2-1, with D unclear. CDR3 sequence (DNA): TGCGCCAGCAGCCAAGATTGGCAGCCTAACAATGAGCAGTTCTTC. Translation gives CASSQDWQPNNEQFF.